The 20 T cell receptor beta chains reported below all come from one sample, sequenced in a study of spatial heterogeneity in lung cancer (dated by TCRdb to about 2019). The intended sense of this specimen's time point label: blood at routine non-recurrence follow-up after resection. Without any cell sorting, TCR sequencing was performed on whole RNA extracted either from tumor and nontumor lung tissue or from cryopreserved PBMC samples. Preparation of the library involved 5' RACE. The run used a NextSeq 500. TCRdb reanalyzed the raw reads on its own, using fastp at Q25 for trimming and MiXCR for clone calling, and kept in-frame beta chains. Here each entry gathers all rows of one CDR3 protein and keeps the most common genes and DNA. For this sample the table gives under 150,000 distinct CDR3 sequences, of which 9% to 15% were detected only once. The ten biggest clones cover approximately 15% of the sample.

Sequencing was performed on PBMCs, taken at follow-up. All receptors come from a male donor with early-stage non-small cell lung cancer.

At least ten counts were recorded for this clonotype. The CDR3 DNA sequence: TGTGCCAGCAGGAATGAGTGGGGCTCAAATGAGCAGTTCTTC. Residues: CASRNEWGSNEQFF. The genes are TRBV6-5 and TRBJ2-1; D is perhaps TRBD1 (5 bases). The V gene's germline CDR1 is MNHEY and CDR2 SVGAGI. Trimming removed 6 bases from V and 7 bases from J, with 16 bases in between. The CDR3 extends over 14 amino acids.

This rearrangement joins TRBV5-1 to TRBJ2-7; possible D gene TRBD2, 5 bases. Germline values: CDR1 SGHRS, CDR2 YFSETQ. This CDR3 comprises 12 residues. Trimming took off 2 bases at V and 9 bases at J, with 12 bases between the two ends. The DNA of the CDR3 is TGCGCCAGCAGCTTCTCTGGAGGAGGGCAGTACTTC. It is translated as CASSFSGGGQYF.

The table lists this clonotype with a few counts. DNA for the CDR3: TGCAGTGCCCCAAGGGACGGGAACTCCTACGAGCAGTACTTC. This codes for CSAPRDGNSYEQYF. The genes are TRBV20-1 and TRBJ2-7; D is perhaps TRBD1 or TRBD2 (5 bases each). Trimming stripped 6 bases from V and 0 bases from J, with 15 bases between. Germline assignment: CDR1 DFQATT and CDR2 SNEGSKA (reference sequence). This CDR3 has 14 residues.

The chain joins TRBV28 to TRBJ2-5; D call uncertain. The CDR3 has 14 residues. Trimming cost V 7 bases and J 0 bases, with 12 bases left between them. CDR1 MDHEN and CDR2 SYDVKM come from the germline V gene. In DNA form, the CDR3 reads TGTGCCAGCACCCTATTCTTGTACCAAGAGACCCAGTACTTC. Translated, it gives CASTLFLYQETQYF.

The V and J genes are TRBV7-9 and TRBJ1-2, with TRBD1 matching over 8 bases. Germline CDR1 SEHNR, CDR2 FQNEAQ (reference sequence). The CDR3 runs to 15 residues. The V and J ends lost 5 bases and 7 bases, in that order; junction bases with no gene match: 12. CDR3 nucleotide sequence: TGTGCCAGCAGCCCGGCTATAGGACAGGGAATTGGCTACACCTTC. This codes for CASSPAIGQGIGYTF. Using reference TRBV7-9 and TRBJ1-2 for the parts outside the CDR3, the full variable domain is DTGVSQNPRHKITKRGQNVTFRCDPISEHNRLYWYRQTLGQGPEFLTYFQNEAQLEKSRLLSDRFSAERPKGSFSTLEIQRTEQGDSAMYLCASSPAIGQGIGYTFGSGTRLTVV.

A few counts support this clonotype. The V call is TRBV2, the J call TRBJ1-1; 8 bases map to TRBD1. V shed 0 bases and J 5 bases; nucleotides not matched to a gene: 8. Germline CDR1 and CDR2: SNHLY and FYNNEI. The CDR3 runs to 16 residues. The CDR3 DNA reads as TGTGCCAGCAGTGAAGCAAGACAGGGGTTGGGGACTGAAGCTTTCTTT. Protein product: CASSEARQGLGTEAFF.

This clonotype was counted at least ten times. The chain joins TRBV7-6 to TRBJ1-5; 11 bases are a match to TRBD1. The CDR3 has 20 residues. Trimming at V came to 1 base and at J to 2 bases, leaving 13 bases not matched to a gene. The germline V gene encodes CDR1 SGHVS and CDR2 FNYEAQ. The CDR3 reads CASSLGPPWDRGKGNQPQHF. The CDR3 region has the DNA TGTGCCAGCAGCTTAGGCCCTCCCTGGGACAGGGGGAAGGGCAATCAGCCCCAGCATTTT.

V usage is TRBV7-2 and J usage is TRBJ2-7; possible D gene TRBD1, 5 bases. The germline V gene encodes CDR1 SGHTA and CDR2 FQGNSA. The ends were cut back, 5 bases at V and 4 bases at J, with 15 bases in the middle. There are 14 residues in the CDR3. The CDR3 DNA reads TGTGCCAGCAGCAGTCCAGGGTGGTCGTACGAGCAGTACTTC. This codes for CASSSPGWSYEQYF. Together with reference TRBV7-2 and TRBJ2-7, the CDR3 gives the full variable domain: GAGVSQSPSNKVTEKGKDVELRCDPISGHTALYWYRQSLGQGLEFLIYFQGNSAPDKSGLPSDRFSAERTGGSVSTLTIQRTQQEDSAVYLCASSSPGWSYEQYFGPGTRLTVT.

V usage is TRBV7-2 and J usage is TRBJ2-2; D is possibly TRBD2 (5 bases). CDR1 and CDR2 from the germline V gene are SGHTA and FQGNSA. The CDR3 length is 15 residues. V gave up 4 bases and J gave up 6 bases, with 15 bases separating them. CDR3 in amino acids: CASSSQSGKAGELFF. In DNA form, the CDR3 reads TGTGCCAGCAGCTCCCAGAGCGGCAAAGCCGGGGAGCTGTTTTTT.

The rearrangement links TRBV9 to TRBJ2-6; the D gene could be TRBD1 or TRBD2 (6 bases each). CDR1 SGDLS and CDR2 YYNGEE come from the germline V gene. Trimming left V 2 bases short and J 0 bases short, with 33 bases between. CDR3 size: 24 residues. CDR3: CASSVTRGLLNPDRGGSGANVLTF. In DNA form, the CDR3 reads TGTGCCAGCAGCGTCACTCGGGGGCTTCTCAACCCTGATCGTGGAGGCTCTGGGGCCAACGTCCTGACTTTC.

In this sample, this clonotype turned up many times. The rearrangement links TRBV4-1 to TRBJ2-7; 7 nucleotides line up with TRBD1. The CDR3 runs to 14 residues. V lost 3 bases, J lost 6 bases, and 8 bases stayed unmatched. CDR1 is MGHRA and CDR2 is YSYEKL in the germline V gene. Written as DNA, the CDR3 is TGCGCCAGCAGCCAGGCACAGGGGCTCGGCGAGCAGTACTTC. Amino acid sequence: CASSQAQGLGEQYF.

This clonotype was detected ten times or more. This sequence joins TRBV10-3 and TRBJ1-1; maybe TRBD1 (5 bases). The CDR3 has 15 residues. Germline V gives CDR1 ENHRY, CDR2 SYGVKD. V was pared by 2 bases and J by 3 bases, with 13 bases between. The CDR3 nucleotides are TGTGCCATCAGTGAGAATGAGGGGAGGGACACTGAAGCTTTCTTT. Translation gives CAISENEGRDTEAFF.

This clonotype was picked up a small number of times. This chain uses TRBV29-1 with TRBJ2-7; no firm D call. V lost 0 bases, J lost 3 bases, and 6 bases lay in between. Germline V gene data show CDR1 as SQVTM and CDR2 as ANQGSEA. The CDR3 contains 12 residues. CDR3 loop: CSVEDGFYEQYF. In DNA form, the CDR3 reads TGCAGCGTTGAAGACGGTTTCTACGAGCAGTACTTC.

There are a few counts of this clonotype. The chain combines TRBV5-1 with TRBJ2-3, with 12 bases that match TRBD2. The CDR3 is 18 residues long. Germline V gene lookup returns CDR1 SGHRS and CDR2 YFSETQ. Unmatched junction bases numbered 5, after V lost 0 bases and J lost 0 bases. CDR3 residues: CASSLGIGLAGSTDTQYF. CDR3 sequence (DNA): TGCGCCAGCAGCTTGGGGATAGGACTAGCGGGGAGCACAGATACGCAGTATTTT.

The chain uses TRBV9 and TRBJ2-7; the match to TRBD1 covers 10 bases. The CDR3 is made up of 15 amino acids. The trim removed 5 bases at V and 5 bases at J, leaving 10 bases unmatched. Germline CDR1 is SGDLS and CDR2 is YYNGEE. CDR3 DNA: TGTGCCAGCAGTGGATCCGGGACAGGGGACCACGAGCAGTACTTC. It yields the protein CASSGSGTGDHEQYF.

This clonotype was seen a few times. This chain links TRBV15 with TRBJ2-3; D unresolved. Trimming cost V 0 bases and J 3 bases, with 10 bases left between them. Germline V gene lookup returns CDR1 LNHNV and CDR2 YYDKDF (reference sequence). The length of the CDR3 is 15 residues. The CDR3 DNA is TGTGCCACCAGCAGAGATTTGTCCCCGACAGATACGCAGTATTTT. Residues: CATSRDLSPTDTQYF. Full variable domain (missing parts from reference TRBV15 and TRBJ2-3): DAMVIQNPRYQVTQFGKPVTLSCSQTLNHNVMYWYQQKSSQAPKLLFHYYDKDFNNEADTPDNFQSRRPNTSFCFLDIRSPGLGDTAMYLCATSRDLSPTDTQYFGPGTRLTVL.

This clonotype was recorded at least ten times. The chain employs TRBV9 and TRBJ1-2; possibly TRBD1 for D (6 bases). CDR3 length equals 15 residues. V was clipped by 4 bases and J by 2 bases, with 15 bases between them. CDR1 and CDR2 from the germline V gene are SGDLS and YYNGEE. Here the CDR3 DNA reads TGTGCCAGCAGCTCCGAACAGGGCCGGAACTATGGCTACACCTTC. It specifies CASSSEQGRNYGYTF.

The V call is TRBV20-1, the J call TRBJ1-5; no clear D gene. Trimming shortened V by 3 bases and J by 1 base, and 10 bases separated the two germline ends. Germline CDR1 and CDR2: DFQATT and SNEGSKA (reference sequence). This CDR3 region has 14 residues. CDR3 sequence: CSARIGESNQPQHF. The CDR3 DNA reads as TGCAGTGCTAGGATCGGGGAGAGCAATCAGCCCCAGCATTTT.

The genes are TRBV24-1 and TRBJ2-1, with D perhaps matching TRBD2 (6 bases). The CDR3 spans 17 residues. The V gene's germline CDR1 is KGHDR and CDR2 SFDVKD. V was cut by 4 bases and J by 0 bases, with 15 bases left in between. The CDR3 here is CATSDVGDSSSYNEQFF. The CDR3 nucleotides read TGTGCCACCAGTGACGTGGGGGACTCGAGCTCCTACAATGAGCAGTTCTTC.

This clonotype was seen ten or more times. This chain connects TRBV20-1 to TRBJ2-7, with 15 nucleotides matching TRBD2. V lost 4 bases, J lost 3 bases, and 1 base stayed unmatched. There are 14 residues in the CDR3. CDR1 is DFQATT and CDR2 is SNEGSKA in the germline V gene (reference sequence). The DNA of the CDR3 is TGCAGTGCTATGGGACTAGCGGGGGGCTACGAGCAGTACTTC. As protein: CSAMGLAGGYEQYF.